This TCR beta chain was recorded in a study of Graves' ophthalmopathy and Graves' hyperthyroidism (dated by TCRdb to about 2018). Background for the entire study: A patient counted as having stable hyperthyroidism if there was no progression to ophthalmopathy within 18 months of follow-up. The study used TCR beta repertoire signatures to distinguish Graves' ophthalmopathy from Graves' hyperthyroidism and to predict progression to ophthalmopathy. In total, 135 blood samples were TCR-sequenced: around 42 ophthalmopathy, 75 hyperthyroidism and roughly 17 hyperthyroidism-to-ophthalmopathy patients. To explore V-J signatures that distinguish ophthalmopathy from hyperthyroidism, a discovery set of 100 patients was enrolled, made up of about 40 with ophthalmopathy and 55 to 65 with stable hyperthyroidism. The independent validation cohort included 20 or so hyperthyroidism patients plus 17 patients who later progressed from hyperthyroidism to ophthalmopathy. In five to seven hyperthyroidism patients, T-cell repertoires of thyroid tissue and blood were compared. Following sample collection, hyperthyroidism patients were given methimazole at a starting dose of 30 mg daily, and ophthalmopathy patients were given high-dose intravenous methylprednisolone. The study at large found these results: In validation, the model predicted ophthalmopathy progression with 55% to 71% sensitivity and roughly 72% specificity; approximately 12 predicted patients were CT-confirmed with GO in a median of around 6 months. In cross-validation, the 13-signature model distinguished ophthalmopathy from stable hyperthyroidism with approximately 88% sensitivity and almost 83% specificity, and in the test set the corresponding values were roughly 78% and 74%. Sample size was not predetermined statistically, and investigators were not blinded to group allocation. Among expanded thyroid clonotypes with frequency above 0.001, most also showed up in blood, which suggests that blood repertoires may reflect the thyroid immune response.

Points on this clonotype: The target of this receptor is not known. This may arise from a read error, as a much more abundant clone is one base away.

TCR beta CDR3 regions were amplified from RNA transcripts for repertoire sequencing. The first round of RT-PCR was done with HTBI primers and the Qiagen OneStep RT-PCR kit, and was followed by a second round of multiplex PCR, then size selection and purification. The libraries underwent paired-end sequencing with 100 bp reads on an Illumina HiSeq2000. Per the source publication's procedure: SOAPnuke was used to process the reads, throwing out any read that had adapters, had uncalled bases, had a mean Phred below 15, or lacked an exact constant-primer or identifier match. High-quality paired reads were merged with COPE v1.2.5. Unique nucleotide sequences were defined as clonotypes and aligned to IMGT TRB V, D and J references using MiTCR v1.1. Analysis was restricted to V-J combinations with a frequency above 0.0001, which covered 98% to 99.2% of repertoires. A TCR clonal expansion and chaos score per V-J combination was defined as the ratio of F50 clonal expansion to chaos observed in the TCRdist matrix. Welch's t-statistics and random forest were used to narrow the features down to 13 V-J combinations, which were then fed into a naive Bayes classifier. Thyroid-blood repertoire similarity was quantified with the Morisita-Horn index. TCRdb applied fastp at Q25 and MiXCR to the public reads, then kept only in-frame beta chains. Records with the same CDR3 protein are collapsed into one entry carrying the most frequent genes and DNA. The V and J calls follow TCRdb's processing rather than the paper's. The sample table contains about 1.1 million distinct CDR3 sequences; only one count was recorded for 36% of them. Together, the top ten hold over 8.5% of the sample.

Including the terminal cysteine and phenylalanine, the CDR3 comprises 14 residues. Solely the CDR3 DNA is kept, with 42 bases framed from the first base. The germline V gene encodes CDR1 SGHRS and CDR2 YFSETQ. The hyperthyroidism patients were 18 to 65 years old and newly diagnosed, with a disease duration of less than 2 months. Patients with other autoimmune diseases, uncontrolled infections, pregnancy or lactation were excluded from the study. Clinical symptoms, serum thyroxine, TRAb, thyroid ultrasound and orbital computed tomography were used for diagnosis. Trizol reagent was used to extract the total RNA, and its quality was then checked on an Agilent 2100 Bioanalyzer.

The TCR sequence derives from an adult man with Graves' hyperthyroidism. What was sequenced was peripheral blood or thyroid tissue (not recorded which). The chain is encoded by TRBV5-1 joined to TRBJ2-7; 8 bases in between match TRBD2. The sequenced DNA is TGTGCCAGCAGTAGGAGCGGGAGCCGGGGCGGGCAGTACTTC. It specifies CASSRSGSRGGQYF.